A single TCR beta chain is shown here with its context. The CDR3 is 15 residues long. Germline V gene lookup returns CDR1 WSHSY and CDR2 SAAADI. With 6 bases removed from V and 0 bases from J, the gap between germline ends came to 9 bases. Individuals in the exposed group had encountered a COVID-19 case within 2 weeks preceding study entry. Generated by immunoSEQ multiplex PCR, the TCRdb table keeps only in-frame clones and is missing some. The sample records 150,000 to 200,000 clones, approximately 88% being singletons. The data stem from a study of blood T cell repertoires in COVID-19. This TCR derives from a man aged 65 to 85 who had been exposed to COVID-19. This chain joins TRBV10-2 and TRBJ1-6; D call uncertain. Sequences were obtained from PBMCs or T cells enriched from blood (not recorded which). As DNA, the CDR3 is TGCGCCAGCAGGAGAAGCTTCTCCTATAATTCACCCCTCCACTTT. Amino acid sequence: CASRRSFSYNSPLHF.